This note documents a single T cell receptor (beta chain) sequence. It has no known antigen specificity. No base qualities exist here, and no much larger clone lies one base off it. The healthy controls were 37 blood donors, and the buffy coats of these donors were supplied by the Finnish Red Cross blood service. All TCR-sequenced material derived from peripheral blood: patient blood samples and healthy donor buffy coats. Peripheral blood mononuclear cells were isolated by Ficoll-Hypaque gradient centrifugation. CD4+ cells were magnetically purified from the buffy coats of healthy controls. The Gentra Puregene Cell and Tissue kit was used to extract genomic DNA, and a Qubit 2.0 fluorometer was used to measure the amount of genomic DNA. The immunoSEQ assay at survey resolution was applied to genomic DNA for sequencing of TCRbeta rearrangements. Per the authors' processing: In the TCR sequencing data, the lowest productive clonotype frequency that could be detected was 2.59 x 10-5. Analyses included only productive TCRbeta rearrangements, meaning complete and in-frame sequences. Clonality for each sample was calculated as Simpson clonality in the immunoSEQ Analyzer version 3.0. Based on frequency, clones were grouped as very rare, small, medium, large (1-20%) or hyperexpanded (>20%). Generation probabilities were estimated with OLGA 1.2.3, V-gene circos plots were made with VDJtools, specificities were searched in VDJdb, and CDR3 motifs were identified with GLIPH. The immuneACCESS repertoire file appears here via TCRdb, limited to in-frame rearrangements. These files lack a portion of the clones; in checked studies, under half of the deficit traces to unresolved V genes, and the cause of the others is not known. That table gives V, J and clone size, and the DNA gave D and trimming. The sample contains approximately 49,000 clones, about three quarters of them found a single time. The top ten clones comprise more than 1.5% of the sample.

This specimen comes from a study of STAT5B mutations in CD4+ large granular lymphocyte leukemia (dated by TCRdb to between 2021 and 2024). In the study overall: Among the healthy controls, the CDR3 'QG' motif was associated with a particular HLA allele. Flow cytometry on FACSCanto II or FACSVerse showed that the purified fractions were more than 95% pure among lymphocytes. The study compared the TCRbeta repertoires of patients with CD4+ T-cell large granular lymphocyte leukemia against those of healthy blood donors. Beyond this particular receptor, the publication reports: Greater clonality appeared to be present in CD4-sorted patient repertoires than in healthy CD4+ repertoires, and the difference was retained after the putative leukemic clones were removed. Enrichment of TRBV06-family usage was observed among the top patient clones (8/27) relative to healthy controls (2/35). Each patient's main leukemic clonotypes were private, but less than 30% of these clonotypes showed up at low frequency in the non-leukemic repertoires of other patients. The data were not HLA-matched, and the relatively small sample size could explain the higher clonality seen in CD4+ compared with CD8+ T-LGLL.

Trimming at the junction amounts to 6 bases on V and 2 bases on J, and the germline ends lie 7 bases apart. Reading from cysteine to phenylalanine, the CDR3 counts 13 amino acids. Of all the DNA, just the CDR3 is kept, 39 bases in frame from base 1. CDR1 and CDR2 are read off the germline V gene as MNHEY and SVGAGI. The rearrangement joined TRBV6-5 to TRBJ2-2; the D gene is not confidently resolved. The sequence was collected from a human donor in good health. The sequenced sample consisted of CD4+ T cells from blood buffy coats. For the CDR3, the sequence is CASRFSNTGELFF. The nucleotide sequence reads TGTGCCAGCAGGTTCTCAAACACCGGGGAGCTGTTTTTT.